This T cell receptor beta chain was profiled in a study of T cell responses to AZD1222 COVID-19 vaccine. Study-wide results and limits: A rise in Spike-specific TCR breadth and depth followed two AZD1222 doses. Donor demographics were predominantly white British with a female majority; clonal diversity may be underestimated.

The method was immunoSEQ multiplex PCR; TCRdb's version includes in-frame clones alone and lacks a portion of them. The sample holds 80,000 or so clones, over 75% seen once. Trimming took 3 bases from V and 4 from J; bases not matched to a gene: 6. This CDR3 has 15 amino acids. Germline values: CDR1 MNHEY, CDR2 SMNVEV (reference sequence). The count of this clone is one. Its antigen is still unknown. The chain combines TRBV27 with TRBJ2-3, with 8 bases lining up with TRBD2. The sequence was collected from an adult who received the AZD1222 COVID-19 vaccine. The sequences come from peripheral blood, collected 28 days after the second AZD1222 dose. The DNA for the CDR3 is TGTGCCAGCAGTTTCAGCGGGAGTATCGCAGATACGCAGTATTTT. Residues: CASSFSGSIADTQYF.